Listed here are 15 T cell receptor beta chains from one sample, sequenced in a study of CD8+ T cells in alopecia areata. As to treatment: oral pan-JAK inhibitor, 5-10 mg twice daily. Following extraction, RNA underwent reverse transcription to cDNA, which served as the sequencing template. Using immunoSEQ multiplex PCR, the repertoire was profiled, and TCRdb retains in-frame clones only, with some absent. The repertoire consists of some 200,000 clones, with approximately 45% occurring once and the leading ten covering 2% to 3%. The source material was CD4+ T cells sorted from blood, sampled at approximately week 37, from a patient treated with tofacitinib. The receptors derive from a human donor with alopecia areata.

This sequence joins TRBV27 and TRBJ2-3, with D possibly TRBD2 on 6 matching bases. V was shortened by 6 bases and J by 6 bases, with 16 bases between the two germline ends. The CDR3 loop spans 14 amino acids. Germline-derived CDR1 and CDR2 are MNHEY and SMNVEV (reference sequence). For the CDR3, the DNA is TGTGCCAGCAGCCCTCGGGGGATCTTGGATACGCAGTATTTT. Amino acids: CASSPRGILDTQYF.

This clone was detected a few times. The chain couples TRBV7-2 to TRBJ2-1; D may be TRBD1 or TRBD2 (5 bases each). The CDR3 runs 17 residues. V was pared by 4 bases and J by 2 bases, with 18 bases between. Germline CDR1 and CDR2: SGHTA and FQGNSA. CDR3 loop: CASSYLDTGGAYNEQFF. The CDR3 region has the DNA TGTGCCAGCAGCTACTTGGACACAGGAGGCGCCTACAATGAGCAGTTCTTC.

The rearrangement joins TRBV5-1 to TRBJ2-7; the D gene is possibly TRBD1 (6 bases). The CDR3 is 14 residues long. CDR1 and CDR2 from the germline V gene are SGHRS and YFSETQ. Deletions cut 4 bases from V and 1 base from J, with 12 bases between. This CDR3 is CASSGTTGSYEQYF. DNA of the CDR3: TGCGCCAGCAGCGGAACGACAGGTTCCTACGAGCAGTACTTC.

The chain carries TRBV4-2 and TRBJ1-4, with no clear D. Looked up from germline, CDR1 is LGHNA and CDR2 is YNFKEQ. This CDR3 has 11 residues. Trimming took off 6 bases at V and 10 bases at J, with 9 bases between the two ends. CDR3 loop: CASSSEGKLFF. The CDR3 coding sequence is TGTGCCAGCAGTTCAGAAGGAAAACTGTTTTTT.

The rearrangement uses TRBV7-2 and TRBJ2-3, with D perhaps given as TRBD1 or TRBD2 (7 bases each). Per the germline V gene, CDR1 is SGHTA and CDR2 is FQGNSA. Trimming took off 5 bases at V and 0 bases at J, with 21 bases between the two ends. This CDR3 has 18 amino acids. The CDR3 region has the DNA TGTGCCAGCAGCATAATCAGGGGGGGCATCGCTAGCACAGATACGCAGTATTTT. Residues: CASSIIRGGIASTDTQYF.

V gene TRBV21-1 combines with J gene TRBJ2-6; TRBD2, the table's D call, was not compared with the DNA. TRBV21-1 is an annotated pseudogene. There are 14 residues in the CDR3. CDR3 sequence: CASGRTTGANVLTF. Written as DNA, the CDR3 is TGTGCCAGCGGCCGGACTACCGGGGCCAACGTCCTGACTTTC.

This clone was seen a handful of times. The CDR3 is CASSEEFLGLAFF. In nucleotides, the CDR3 is TGTGCCAGCAGTGAAGAATTTCTCGGTTTAGCTTTCTTT. This chain links TRBV2 with TRBJ1-1; D gene unclear. The ends were cut back, 1 base at V and 10 bases at J, with 13 bases in the middle. The germline V gene has CDR1 SNHLY and CDR2 FYNNEI. The CDR3 is 13 residues long.

This clone was seen only once. The chain is built from TRBV6-6 and TRBJ1-2, with D possibly TRBD1 on 5 matching bases. Germline loops: CDR1 MNHNY, CDR2 SVGAGI (reference sequence). The CDR3 extends over 12 amino acids. The V and J ends lost 10 bases and 8 bases respectively, with 17 bases between them. This CDR3 reads CATLRGSLGYTF. Written as DNA, the CDR3 is TGTGCCACCCTGAGGGGATCCCTAGGCTACACCTTC.

This clone has more than one count but fewer than ten. The chain uses TRBV29-1 and TRBJ1-5; 7 bases line up with TRBD1. Trimming at V came to 3 bases and at J to 7 bases, leaving 6 bases not matched to a gene. Germline lookup yields CDR1 SQVTM and CDR2 ANQGSEA. This CDR3 spans 13 amino acids. CDR3 nucleotide sequence: TGCAGCGTTGACGCAGGGGGTGGGCAGCCCCAGCATTTT. Protein sequence: CSVDAGGGQPQHF.

The CDR3 sequence is CASDGTGVSGQETQYF. The CDR3 DNA sequence: TGTGCCAGCGACGGGACAGGGGTTAGCGGGCAAGAGACCCAGTACTTC. The chain is built from TRBV6-6 and TRBJ2-5; 10 nucleotides line up with TRBD1. The CDR3 extends over 16 amino acids. The germline gives CDR1 MNHNY, CDR2 SVGAGI (reference sequence). Germline trimming cut 8 bases from V and 2 bases from J; bases unmatched to any gene: 11.

V gene TRBV6-6 combines with J gene TRBJ2-5, with D perhaps matching TRBD1 (5 bases). The CDR3 runs 13 residues. Deletions cut 2 bases from V and 4 bases from J, with 8 bases between. In germline, CDR1 is MNHNY, CDR2 SVGAGI (reference sequence). In DNA form, the CDR3 reads TGTGCCAGCAGTTACCGCCAGGGAGAGACCCAGTACTTC. Protein sequence: CASSYRQGETQYF.

The chain recombines TRBV6-1 with TRBJ1-2, with D possibly TRBD1 on 6 matching bases. Germline assignment: CDR1 MNHNS and CDR2 SASEGT. The CDR3 has 12 amino acids. The V end lost 6 bases, the J end lost 5 bases, and 10 bases lay between the germline ends. CDR3 in amino acids: CASSEGGYGYTF. CDR3 coding DNA: TGTGCCAGCAGCGAGGGGGGATATGGCTACACCTTC.

This chain uses TRBV28 with TRBJ2-5, with 9 positions matching TRBD1. The CDR3 contains 14 residues. Trimming at V came to 3 bases and at J to 5 bases, leaving 4 bases not matched to a gene. Per the germline V gene, CDR1 is MDHEN and CDR2 is SYDVKM. The CDR3 spells CASSFDRGSETQYF. The CDR3 bases are TGTGCCAGCAGTTTTGACAGGGGGAGCGAGACCCAGTACTTC.

V is TRBV4-3 and J is TRBJ2-3; D not resolved. V was clipped by 4 bases and J by 2 bases, with 10 bases between them. CDR3 length equals 14 residues. CDR1 is LGHNA, CDR2 YSLEER, per germline. CDR3 nucleotides: TGCGCCAGCAGCCGTGCCAGATTCACAGATACGCAGTATTTT. Protein sequence: CASSRARFTDTQYF.

The CDR3, as DNA: TGTGCCAGCTCACCCGGGACAGGGAACTCCTACGAGCAGTACTTC. It translates to CASSPGTGNSYEQYF. V gene TRBV18 combines with J gene TRBJ2-7; 9 nucleotides align to TRBD1. V lost 3 bases to trimming and J lost 0 bases; unmatched junction nucleotides: 3. Germline CDR1 KGHSH, CDR2 LQKENI. The CDR3 length is 15 residues.